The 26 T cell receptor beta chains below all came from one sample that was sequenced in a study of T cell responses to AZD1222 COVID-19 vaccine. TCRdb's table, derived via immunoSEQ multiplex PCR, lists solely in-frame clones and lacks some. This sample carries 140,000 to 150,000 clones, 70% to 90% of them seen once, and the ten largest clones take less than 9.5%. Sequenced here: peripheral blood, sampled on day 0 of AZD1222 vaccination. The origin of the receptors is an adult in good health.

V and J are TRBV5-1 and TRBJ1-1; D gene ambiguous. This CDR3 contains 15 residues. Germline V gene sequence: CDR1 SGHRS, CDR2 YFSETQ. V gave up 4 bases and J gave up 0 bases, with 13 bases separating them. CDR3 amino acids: CASSQVSTVNTEAFF. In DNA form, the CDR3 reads TGCGCCAGCAGCCAGGTCTCCACAGTGAACACTGAAGCTTTCTTT.

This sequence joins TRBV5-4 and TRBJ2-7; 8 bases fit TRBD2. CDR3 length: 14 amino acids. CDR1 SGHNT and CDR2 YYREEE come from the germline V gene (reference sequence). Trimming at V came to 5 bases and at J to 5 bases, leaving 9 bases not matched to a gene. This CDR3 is CASREAGVLHEQYF. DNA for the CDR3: TGTGCCAGCAGGGAAGCGGGGGTACTACACGAGCAGTACTTC.

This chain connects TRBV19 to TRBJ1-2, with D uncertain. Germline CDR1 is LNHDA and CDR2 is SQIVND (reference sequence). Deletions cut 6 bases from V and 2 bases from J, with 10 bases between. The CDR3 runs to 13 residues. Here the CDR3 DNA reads TGTGCCAGTAGCATGGGCGGGAACTATGGCTACACCTTC. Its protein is CASSMGGNYGYTF.

DNA of the CDR3: TGTGCCAGCAGCTCCGACAGGGGGGGGACTGAAGCTTTCTTT. Translation: CASSSDRGGTEAFF. The chain has TRBV3-1 (or the pseudogene TRBV3-2) and TRBJ1-1; 9 bases are a match to TRBD1. V gave up 5 bases and J gave up 5 bases; unmatched junction bases: 6. The germline V gene encodes CDR1 LGHDT and CDR2 YNNKEL (reference sequence). The CDR3 has 14 amino acids.

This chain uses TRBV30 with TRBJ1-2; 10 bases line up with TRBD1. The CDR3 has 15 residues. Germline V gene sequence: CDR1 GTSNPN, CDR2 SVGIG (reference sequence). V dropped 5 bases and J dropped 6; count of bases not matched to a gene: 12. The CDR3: CAWDSSGQGRNGYTF. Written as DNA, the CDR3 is TGTGCCTGGGATAGTTCGGGACAGGGGCGTAATGGCTACACCTTC.

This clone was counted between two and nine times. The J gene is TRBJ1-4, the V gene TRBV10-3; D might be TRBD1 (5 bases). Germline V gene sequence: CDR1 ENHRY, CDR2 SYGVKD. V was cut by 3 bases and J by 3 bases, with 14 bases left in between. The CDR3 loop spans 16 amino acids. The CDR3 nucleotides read TGTGCCATCAGTGAAAAGGGGCATCAGTCTAATGAAAAACTGTTTTTT. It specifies CAISEKGHQSNEKLFF.

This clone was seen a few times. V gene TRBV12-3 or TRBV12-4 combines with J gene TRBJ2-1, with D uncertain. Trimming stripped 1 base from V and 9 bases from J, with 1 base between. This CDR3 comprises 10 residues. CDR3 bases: TGTGCCAGCAGTTTAGTTGAGCAGTTCTTC. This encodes CASSLVEQFF.

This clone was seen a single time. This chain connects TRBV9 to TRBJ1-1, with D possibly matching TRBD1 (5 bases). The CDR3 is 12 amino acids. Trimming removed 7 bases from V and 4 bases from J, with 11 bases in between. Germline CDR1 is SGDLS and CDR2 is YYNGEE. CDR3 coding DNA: TGTGCCAGCGGGGGTGGGTCCACTGAAGCTTTCTTT. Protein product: CASGGGSTEAFF.

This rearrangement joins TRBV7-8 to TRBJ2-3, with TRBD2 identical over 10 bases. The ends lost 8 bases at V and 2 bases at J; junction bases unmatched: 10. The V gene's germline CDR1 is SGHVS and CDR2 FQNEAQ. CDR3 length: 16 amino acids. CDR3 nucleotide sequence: TGTGCCAGCGGAAAAAGCGGGAGGGCCTACACAGATACGCAGTATTTT. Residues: CASGKSGRAYTDTQYF.

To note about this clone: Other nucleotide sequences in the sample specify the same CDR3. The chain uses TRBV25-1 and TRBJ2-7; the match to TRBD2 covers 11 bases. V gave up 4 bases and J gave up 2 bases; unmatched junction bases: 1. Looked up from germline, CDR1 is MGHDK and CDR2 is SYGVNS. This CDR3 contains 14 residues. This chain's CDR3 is CASSGTSGPYEQYF. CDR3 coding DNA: TGTGCCAGCAGTGGGACTAGCGGGCCCTACGAGCAGTACTTC.

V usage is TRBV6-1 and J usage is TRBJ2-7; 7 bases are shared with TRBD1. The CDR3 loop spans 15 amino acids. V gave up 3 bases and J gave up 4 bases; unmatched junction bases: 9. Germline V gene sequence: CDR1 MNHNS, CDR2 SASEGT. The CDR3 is CASSEVTGTPYEQYF. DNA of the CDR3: TGTGCCAGCAGTGAGGTGACAGGGACCCCGTACGAGCAGTACTTC.

CDR3 bases: TGTGCCAGCAGCGTAGCGGTTAGCGGGTACGAGCAGTACTTC. Residues: CASSVAVSGYEQYF. This chain connects TRBV9 to TRBJ2-7, with 7 bases aligning to TRBD2. Germline V gives CDR1 SGDLS, CDR2 YYNGEE. V lost 0 bases and J lost 4; bases outside the gene matches: 4. This CDR3 spans 14 amino acids.

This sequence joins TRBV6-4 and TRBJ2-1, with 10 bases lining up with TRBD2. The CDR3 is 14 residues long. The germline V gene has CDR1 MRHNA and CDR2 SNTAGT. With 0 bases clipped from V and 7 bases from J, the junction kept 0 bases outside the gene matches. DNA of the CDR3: TGTGCCAGCAGTGACTCTAGCGGGGGGAATGAGCAGTTCTTC. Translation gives CASSDSSGGNEQFF.

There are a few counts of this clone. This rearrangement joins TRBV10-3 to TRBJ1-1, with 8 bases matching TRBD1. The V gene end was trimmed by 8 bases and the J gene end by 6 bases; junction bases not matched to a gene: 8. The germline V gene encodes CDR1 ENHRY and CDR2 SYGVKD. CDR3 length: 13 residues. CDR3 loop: CAICRDRTSEAFF. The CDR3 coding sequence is TGTGCCATCTGCCGGGACAGGACCTCTGAAGCTTTCTTT.

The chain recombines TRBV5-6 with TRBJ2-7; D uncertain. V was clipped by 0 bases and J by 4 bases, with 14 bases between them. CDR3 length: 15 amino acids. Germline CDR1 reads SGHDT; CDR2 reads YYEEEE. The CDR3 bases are TGTGCCAGCAGCTTGGAAGCCGGACGCTGGTACGAGCAGTACTTC. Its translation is CASSLEAGRWYEQYF.

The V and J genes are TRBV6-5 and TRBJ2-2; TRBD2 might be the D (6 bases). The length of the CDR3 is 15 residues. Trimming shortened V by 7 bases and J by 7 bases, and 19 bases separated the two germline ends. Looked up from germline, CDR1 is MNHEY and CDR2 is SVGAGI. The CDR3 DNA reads TGTGCCAGCACCCAAGTGGGACTCCGCAGCGGGGAGCTGTTTTTT. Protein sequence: CASTQVGLRSGELFF.

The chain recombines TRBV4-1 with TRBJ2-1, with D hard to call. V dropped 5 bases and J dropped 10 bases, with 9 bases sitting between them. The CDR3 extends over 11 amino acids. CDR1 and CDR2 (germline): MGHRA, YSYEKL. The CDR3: CASSWVGEQFF. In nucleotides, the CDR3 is TGCGCCAGCAGCTGGGTGGGCGAGCAGTTCTTC.

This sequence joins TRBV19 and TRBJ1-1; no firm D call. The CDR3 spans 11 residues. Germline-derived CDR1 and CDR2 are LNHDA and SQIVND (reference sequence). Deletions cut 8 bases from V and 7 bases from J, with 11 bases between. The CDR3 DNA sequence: TGTGCCAGTGGGCCCTGGGTTGAAGCTTTCTTT. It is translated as CASGPWVEAFF.

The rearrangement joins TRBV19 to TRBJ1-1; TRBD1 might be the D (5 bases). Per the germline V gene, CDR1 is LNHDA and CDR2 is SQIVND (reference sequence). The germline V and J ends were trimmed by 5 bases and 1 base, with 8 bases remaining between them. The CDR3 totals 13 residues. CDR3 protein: CASSPGTNTEAFF. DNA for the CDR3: TGTGCCAGTAGTCCGGGGACGAACACTGAAGCTTTCTTT.

The DNA for the CDR3 is TGTGCTAGTGGTTTCCGGTCGGGACTAGCGGGACTCACAGATACGCAGTATTTT. Translation: CASGFRSGLAGLTDTQYF. V is TRBV12-5 and J is TRBJ2-3; 13 bases are shared with TRBD2. The J segment lost 2 bases and the V segment lost 3 bases, leaving 8 bases of the junction unmatched. The CDR3 loop spans 18 amino acids. The germline V gene has CDR1 LGHNT and CDR2 FRNRAP.

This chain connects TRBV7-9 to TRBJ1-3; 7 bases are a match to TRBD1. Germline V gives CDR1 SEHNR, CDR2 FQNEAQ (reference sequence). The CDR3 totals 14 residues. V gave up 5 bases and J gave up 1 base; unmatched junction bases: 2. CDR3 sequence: CASSPTGSGNTIYF. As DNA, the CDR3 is TGTGCCAGCAGCCCGACAGGGTCTGGAAACACCATATATTTT.

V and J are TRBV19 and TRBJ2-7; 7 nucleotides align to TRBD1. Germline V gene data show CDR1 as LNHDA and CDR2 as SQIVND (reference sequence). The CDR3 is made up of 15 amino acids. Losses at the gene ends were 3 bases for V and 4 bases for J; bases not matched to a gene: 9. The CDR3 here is CASSISGQAQYEQYF. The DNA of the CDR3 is TGTGCCAGTAGTATCTCAGGACAGGCTCAGTACGAGCAGTACTTC.

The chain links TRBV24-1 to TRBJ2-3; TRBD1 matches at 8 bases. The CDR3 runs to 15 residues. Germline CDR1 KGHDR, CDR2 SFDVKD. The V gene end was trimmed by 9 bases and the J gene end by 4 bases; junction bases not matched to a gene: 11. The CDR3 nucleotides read TGTGCCACCGCAGGGGGCGCGGGTGGTCCAGATACGCAGTATTTT. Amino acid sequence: CATAGGAGGPDTQYF.

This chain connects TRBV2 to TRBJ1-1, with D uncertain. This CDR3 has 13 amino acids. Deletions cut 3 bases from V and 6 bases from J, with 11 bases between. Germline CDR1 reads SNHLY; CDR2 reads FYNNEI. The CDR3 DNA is TGTGCCAGCAGTGAGTGGACGGCCTCTGAAGCTTTCTTT. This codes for CASSEWTASEAFF.

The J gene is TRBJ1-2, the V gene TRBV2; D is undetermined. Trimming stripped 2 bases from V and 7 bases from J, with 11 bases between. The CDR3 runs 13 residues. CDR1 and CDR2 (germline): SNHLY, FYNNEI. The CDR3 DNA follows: TGTGCCAGCAGTGAAACAGAGCTAGGTGGCTACACCTTC. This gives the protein CASSETELGGYTF.

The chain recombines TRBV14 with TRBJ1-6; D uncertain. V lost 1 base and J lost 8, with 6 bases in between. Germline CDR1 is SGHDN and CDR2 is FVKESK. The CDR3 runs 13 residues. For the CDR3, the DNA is TGTGCCAGCAGCCAAGGGACCCATTCACCCCTCCACTTT. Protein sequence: CASSQGTHSPLHF.